Shown below are 30 T cell receptor beta chains from a single sample sequenced in a study of shared clonotypes between healthy human individuals. The protocol was immunoSEQ multiplex PCR, while the TCRdb copy is restricted to in-frame clones and leaves out a portion. The sample shows more than 400,000 clones, approximately 78% of them seen only once. The sequenced sample was PBMCs. The receptor set was obtained from a middle-aged woman in good health. Some clones in this sample may be carry-over from other donors' samples.

The V gene is TRBV9, the J gene TRBJ2-5; D is possibly TRBD1 or TRBD2 (5 bases each). Judging by the DNA end, TRBJ2-7 fits better; the J call may be wrong. The V gene's germline CDR1 is SGDLS and CDR2 YYNGEE. This CDR3 has 13 residues. This chain's CDR3 is CASSVDFGAEQYF. The CDR3 nucleotides are TGTGCCAGCAGCGTAGATTTCGGGGCCGAGCAGTACTTC.

The chain links TRBV7-9 to TRBJ2-7; 7 bases align to TRBD2. CDR3 length: 15 residues. Germline CDR1 and CDR2: SEHNR and FQNEAQ (reference sequence). V was clipped by 7 bases and J by 2 bases; unmatched bases: 11. The CDR3 coding sequence is TGTGCCAGCAACCAACTTGGCGGGGGACCCTACGAGCAGTACTTC. Translated: CASNQLGGGPYEQYF.

This chain connects TRBV19 to TRBJ2-1; D uncertain. This CDR3 is 14 amino acids long. The V end lost 2 bases, the J end lost 0 bases, and 5 bases lay between the germline ends. Germline V gives CDR1 LNHDA, CDR2 SQIVND (reference sequence). The CDR3 protein is CASSIQNSYNEQFF. The CDR3, as DNA: TGTGCCAGTAGTATACAAAACTCCTACAATGAGCAGTTCTTC.

CDR3 bases: TGTGCCAGCAGCCTAGACCGGACAGGGAGGACTCAGCCCCAGCATTTT. Residues: CASSLDRTGRTQPQHF. The chain carries TRBV7-8 and TRBJ1-5, with 8 bases aligning to TRBD1. Looked up from germline, CDR1 is SGHVS and CDR2 is FQNEAQ. V was clipped by 5 bases and J by 6 bases; unmatched bases: 12. This CDR3 has 16 residues.

This chain links TRBV7-3 with TRBJ1-1; no clear D. CDR1 and CDR2 (germline): SGHTA, FQGTGA. V dropped 4 bases and J dropped 1 base, with 7 bases sitting between them. This CDR3 has 13 amino acids. CDR3 sequence reads: CASSSDPNTEAFF. The CDR3 nucleotides read TGTGCCAGCAGCTCAGATCCGAACACTGAAGCTTTCTTT.

The V and J genes are TRBV9 and TRBJ2-7; either TRBD1 or TRBD2 may fit D (5 bases each). Trimming left V 9 bases short and J 4 bases short, with 29 bases between. CDR1 is SGDLS and CDR2 is YYNGEE in the germline V gene. The CDR3 contains 17 residues. The CDR3 is CATYVGGPPGPSYEQYF. The CDR3 coding sequence is TGTGCCACCTACGTCGGCGGGCCGCCAGGGCCCTCGTACGAGCAGTACTTC.

The chain combines TRBV5-6 with TRBJ1-2, with TRBD1 as a possible D gene (6 bases). CDR3 length: 15 amino acids. V gave up 4 bases and J gave up 4 bases, with 17 bases separating them. Germline values: CDR1 SGHDT, CDR2 YYEEEE. CDR3 coding DNA: TGTGCCAGCAGCCGTGAGACCAGGGGAGTCTATGGCTACACCTTC. This codes for CASSRETRGVYGYTF.

This clone was observed a few times. This chain uses TRBV11-2 with TRBJ2-5; no definite D call. Trimming took off 2 bases at V and 4 bases at J, with 14 bases between the two ends. The germline CDR1 and CDR2 sequences are SGHAT and FQNNGV. This CDR3 is built from 15 residues. CDR3 sequence reads: CASSLRISLGETQYF. For the CDR3, the DNA is TGTGCCAGCAGCTTAAGGATTAGCTTGGGAGAGACCCAGTACTTC.

In its sample, this clone was seen once. The rearrangement links TRBV18 to TRBJ1-4; D not certain. The germline V gene has CDR1 KGHSH and CDR2 LQKENI. V dropped 4 bases and J dropped 4 bases, with 10 bases sitting between them. The CDR3 totals 14 residues. The CDR3: CASSQGLSNEKLFF. CDR3 bases: TGTGCCAGCTCACAAGGGCTAAGTAATGAAAAACTGTTTTTT. Drawing the rest from reference TRBV18 and TRBJ1-4, the complete variable domain is NAGVMQNPRHLVRRRGQEARLRCSPMKGHSHVYWYRQLPEEGLKFMVYLQKENIIDESGMPKERFSAEFPKEGPSILRIQQVVRGDSAAYFCASSQGLSNEKLFFGSGTQLSVL.

This clone was detected once. The CDR3 DNA is TGCGCCAGCAGCCCAACCTCCGGGACTAGCGGGAGCGATGAGCAGTTCTTC. Amino acid sequence: CASSPTSGTSGSDEQFF. The chain carries TRBV5-1 and TRBJ2-1; 14 nucleotides match TRBD2. The ends lost 4 bases at V and 8 bases at J; junction bases unmatched: 11. Germline loops: CDR1 SGHRS, CDR2 YFSETQ. This CDR3 is built from 17 residues.

CDR3 sequence (DNA): TGCGCCAGCATGGCGGGGCCCCAAGAGACCCAGTACTTC. It specifies CASMAGPQETQYF. V usage is TRBV5-1 and J usage is TRBJ2-5; D is perhaps TRBD2 (6 bases). CDR1 SGHRS and CDR2 YFSETQ come from the germline V gene. The CDR3 covers 13 residues. V shed 6 bases and J shed 1 base, with 10 bases lying between them.

The chain has TRBV7-2 and TRBJ2-6; D not resolved. This CDR3 is built from 13 residues. The germline gives CDR1 SGHTA, CDR2 FQGNSA. The V end was cut by 8 bases, the J end by 1 base, with 6 bases between. The CDR3 DNA follows: TGTGCCAGCGCCCCTTCTGGGGCCAACGTCCTGACTTTC. Translating it yields CASAPSGANVLTF. Looking up the rest from reference TRBV7-2 and TRBJ2-6 gives the full variable domain: GAGVSQSPSNKVTEKGKDVELRCDPISGHTALYWYRQSLGQGLEFLIYFQGNSAPDKSGLPSDRFSAERTGGSVSTLTIQRTQQEDSAVYLCASAPSGANVLTFGAGSRLTVL.

The chain combines TRBV6-1 with TRBJ1-2, with 10 bases lining up with TRBD1. The V gene's germline CDR1 is MNHNS and CDR2 SASEGT. The CDR3 has 14 residues. Trimming removed 8 bases from V and 7 bases from J; junction bases left unmatched: 10. This CDR3 is CASSPGQGSSGYTF. For the CDR3, the DNA is TGTGCCAGCTCACCGGGACAGGGGAGTTCTGGCTACACCTTC.

CDR3 protein: CASSFHGWEDTEAFF. CDR3 bases: TGCGCCAGCAGCTTTCACGGGTGGGAGGACACTGAAGCTTTCTTT. The chain has TRBV5-1 and TRBJ1-1; D gene ambiguous. With 2 bases removed from V and 3 bases from J, the gap between germline ends came to 14 bases. The CDR3 runs 15 residues. Germline CDR1 and CDR2: SGHRS and YFSETQ.

The V call is TRBV5-1, the J call TRBJ1-1; no definite D call. V dropped 5 bases and J dropped 7 bases, with 18 bases sitting between them. Germline V CDR1 and CDR2: SGHRS, YFSETQ. The CDR3 spans 14 residues. Written as DNA, the CDR3 is TGCGCCAGCAGGCGCGAGGATAGGTTCGGTGAAGCTTTCTTT. Translation: CASRREDRFGEAFF. Filled out from reference TRBV5-1 and TRBJ1-1, the complete variable domain reads KAGVTQTPRYLIKTRGQQVTLSCSPISGHRSVSWYQQTPGQGLQFLFEYFSETQRNKGNFPGRFSGRQFSNSRSEMNVSTLELGDSALYLCASRREDRFGEAFFGQGTRLTVV.

In regard to this clone: A far larger clone is one nucleotide away, so this likely arose from a read error. The same CDR3 is also encoded by other DNA sequences in this sample. The CDR3 region is CSVGTLLNTEAFF. CDR3 coding DNA: TGCAGCGTCGGGACGCTTCTGAACACTGAAGCTTTCTTT. The J gene is TRBJ1-1, the V gene TRBV29-1; D may be TRBD1 (5 bases). Trimming took off 6 bases at V and 0 bases at J, with 11 bases between the two ends. The CDR3 consists of 13 residues. Germline V lookup: CDR1 SQVTM, CDR2 ANQGSEA.

The V and J genes are TRBV14 and TRBJ2-7, with D maybe TRBD2 (7 bases). CDR3 size: 17 residues. Germline V lookup: CDR1 SGHDN, CDR2 FVKESK. The V gene lost 8 bases and the J gene lost 4 bases, with 27 bases spanning the gap. CDR3 coding DNA: TGTGCCAGCGCTCCGACGGGGGGCATGCTTGATTGGTACGAGCAGTACTTC. This codes for CASAPTGGMLDWYEQYF.

The chain recombines TRBV2 with TRBJ2-5; D is possibly TRBD1 (6 bases). Trimming took 8 bases from V and 0 from J, leaving 13 bases between them. Germline V lookup: CDR1 SNHLY, CDR2 FYNNEI. The CDR3 has 14 residues. CDR3 region: CASEQQGHQETQYF. The CDR3, as DNA: TGTGCCAGCGAGCAACAGGGACACCAAGAGACCCAGTACTTC.

The chain is built from TRBV6-4 and TRBJ2-7; TRBD2 matches 14 bases. Unmatched junction bases numbered 11, after V lost 7 bases and J lost 6 bases. This CDR3 has 16 residues. Germline V CDR1 and CDR2: MRHNA, SNTAGT. The CDR3, as DNA: TGTGCCAGCATCCCAGGGGGGACTAGCGGGAGTGCCGAGCAGTACTTC. Its translation: CASIPGGTSGSAEQYF.

The CDR3 is CASSSTENYYGYTF. CDR3 sequence (DNA): TGTGCCAGCAGCTCAACAGAGAATTACTATGGCTACACCTTC. This chain joins TRBV28 and TRBJ1-2; D is undetermined. CDR3 length equals 14 residues. The ends were cut back, 6 bases at V and 3 bases at J, with 14 bases in the middle. Germline V gene data show CDR1 as MDHEN and CDR2 as SYDVKM.

CDR3 nucleotides: TGTGCCAGCAGTCGCGAACTAGCGGACTCCTACGAGCAGTACTTC. Translation gives CASSRELADSYEQYF. The V gene is TRBV6-1, the J gene TRBJ2-7; 8 bases align to TRBD2. This CDR3 is built from 15 residues. The V segment lost 5 bases and the J segment 0 bases; nucleotides outside the gene matches: 6. Germline V gene sequence: CDR1 MNHNS, CDR2 SASEGT.

Comment on this clone: Other DNA sequences in the sample encode the same CDR3. This chain joins TRBV19 and TRBJ1-1; possibly TRBD1 for D (5 bases). Between the trimmed V and J ends, which lost 3 bases and 4 bases, there was a span of 9 bases. In germline, CDR1 is LNHDA, CDR2 SQIVND (reference sequence). The CDR3 loop spans 13 amino acids. CDR3 sequence reads: CASSIRVGTEAFF. The CDR3 DNA reads as TGTGCCAGTAGTATCAGGGTTGGCACTGAAGCTTTCTTT. The full variable domain, rest sourced from reference TRBV19 and TRBJ1-1, is DGGITQSPKYLFRKEGQNVTLSCEQNLNHDAMYWYRQDPGQGLRLIYYSQIVNDFQKGDIAEGYSVSREKKESFPLTVTSAQKNPTAFYLCASSIRVGTEAFFGQGTRLTVV.

This sequence joins TRBV6-5 and TRBJ1-2, with unresolved D. Germline V gene sequence: CDR1 MNHEY, CDR2 SVGAGI. V lost 2 bases to trimming and J lost 4 bases, with 14 bases between them. The length of the CDR3 is 15 residues. The CDR3 loop reads CASSYQAQSRYGYTF. The CDR3 DNA is TGTGCCAGCAGTTACCAAGCACAGAGTCGCTATGGCTACACCTTC.

This chain connects TRBV5-6 to TRBJ2-3; D not certain. Trimming took 0 bases from V and 4 from J, leaving 12 bases between them. The V gene's germline CDR1 is SGHDT and CDR2 YYEEEE. This CDR3 is built from 15 residues. The DNA for the CDR3 is TGTGCCAGCAGCTTGGTCGCCCCTGCGGCAGATACGCAGTATTTT. Its protein is CASSLVAPAADTQYF.

V usage is TRBV10-3 and J usage is TRBJ1-2; no firm D call. Germline V gene lookup returns CDR1 ENHRY and CDR2 SYGVKD. This CDR3 is built from 14 residues. With 0 bases removed from V and 0 bases from J, the gap between germline ends came to 5 bases. The CDR3 is CAISESQANYGYTF. CDR3 DNA: TGTGCCATCAGTGAGTCGCAGGCTAACTATGGCTACACCTTC.

Points on this clone: One end of the junction varies from germline; a read error may be responsible. The rearrangement uses TRBV5-4 and TRBJ1-2; 8 nucleotides align to TRBD1. Looked up from germline, CDR1 is SGHNT and CDR2 is YYREEE (reference sequence). The length of the CDR3 is 13 residues. DNA of the CDR3: TGTGCCAGCAGCTTGGAACAGGGGGTGGCCCCGGACTTC. Protein: CASSLEQGVAPDF.

This clone was counted between two and nine times. The chain uses TRBV5-4 and TRBJ2-7, with TRBD1 identical over 10 bases. V was clipped by 6 bases and J by 2 bases; unmatched bases: 11. The CDR3 has 16 residues. CDR1 and CDR2 (germline): SGHNT, YYREEE (reference sequence). CDR3 sequence: CASTSGGGTGAYEQYF. The DNA of the CDR3 is TGTGCCAGCACCTCCGGTGGAGGGACAGGGGCCTACGAGCAGTACTTC.

The chain joins TRBV6-5 to TRBJ1-1; TRBD1 agrees at 8 bases. From germline, CDR1 is MNHEY and CDR2 SVGAGI. This CDR3 has 14 residues. Trimming took 7 bases from V and 1 from J; bases not matched to a gene: 5. CDR3 region: CASNRGQGNTEAFF. The CDR3 DNA is TGTGCCAGCAATCGCGGACAGGGGAACACTGAAGCTTTCTTT.

The chain recombines TRBV5-8 with TRBJ2-3; no firm D call. The CDR3 totals 13 residues. Germline V lookup: CDR1 SGHTS, CDR2 YDEGEE. Trimming took off 2 bases at V and 2 bases at J, with 6 bases between the two ends. The CDR3 coding sequence is TGTGCCAGCAGCTTAGTGAACACAGATACGCAGTATTTT. This gives the protein CASSLVNTDTQYF.

V gene TRBV7-9 combines with J gene TRBJ1-4; D is ambiguous. V lost 5 bases to trimming and J lost 7 bases, with 8 bases between them. Germline lookup yields CDR1 SEHNR and CDR2 FQNEAQ (reference sequence). This CDR3 region has 12 residues. The CDR3 reads CASSRRSEKLFF. The CDR3 region has the DNA TGTGCCAGCAGCCGACGCAGTGAAAAACTGTTTTTT.